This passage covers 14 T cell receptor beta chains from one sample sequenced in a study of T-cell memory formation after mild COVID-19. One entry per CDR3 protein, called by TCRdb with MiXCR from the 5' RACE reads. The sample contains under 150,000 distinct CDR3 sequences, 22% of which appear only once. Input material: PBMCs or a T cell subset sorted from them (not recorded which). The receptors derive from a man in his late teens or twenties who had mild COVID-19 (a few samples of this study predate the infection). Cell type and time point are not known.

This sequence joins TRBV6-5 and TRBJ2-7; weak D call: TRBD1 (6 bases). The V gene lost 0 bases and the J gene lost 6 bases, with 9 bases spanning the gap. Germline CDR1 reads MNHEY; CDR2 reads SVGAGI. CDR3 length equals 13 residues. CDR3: CASSYSGGSEQYV. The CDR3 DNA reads TGTGCCAGCAGTTACTCTGGGGGCAGCGAGCAGTACGTC.

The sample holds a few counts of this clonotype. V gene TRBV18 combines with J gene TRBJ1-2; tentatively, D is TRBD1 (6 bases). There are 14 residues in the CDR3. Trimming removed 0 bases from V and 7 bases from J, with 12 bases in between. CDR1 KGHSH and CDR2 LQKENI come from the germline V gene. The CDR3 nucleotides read TGTGCCAGCTCACCACCGGACAGAGGCCCTGGCTACACCTTC. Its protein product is CASSPPDRGPGYTF.

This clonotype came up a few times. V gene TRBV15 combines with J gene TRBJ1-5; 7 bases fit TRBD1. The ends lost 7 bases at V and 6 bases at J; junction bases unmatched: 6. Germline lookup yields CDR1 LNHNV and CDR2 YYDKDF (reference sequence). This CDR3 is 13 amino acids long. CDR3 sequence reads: CATTINRGQPQHF. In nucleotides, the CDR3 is TGTGCCACCACCATCAACAGGGGTCAGCCCCAGCATTTT.

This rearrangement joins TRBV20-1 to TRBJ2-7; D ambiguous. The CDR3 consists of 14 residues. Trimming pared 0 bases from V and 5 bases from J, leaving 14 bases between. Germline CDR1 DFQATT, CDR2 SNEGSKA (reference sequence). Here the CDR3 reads CSARDHGRPHEQYV. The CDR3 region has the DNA TGCAGTGCTAGAGATCACGGCCGGCCCCACGAGCAGTACGTC.

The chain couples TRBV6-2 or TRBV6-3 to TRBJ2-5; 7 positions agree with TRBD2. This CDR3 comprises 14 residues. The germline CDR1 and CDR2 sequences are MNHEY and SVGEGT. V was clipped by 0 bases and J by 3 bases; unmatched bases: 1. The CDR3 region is CASSYSSGKETQYF. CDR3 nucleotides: TGTGCCAGCAGTTACTCGAGCGGGAAAGAGACCCAGTACTTC.

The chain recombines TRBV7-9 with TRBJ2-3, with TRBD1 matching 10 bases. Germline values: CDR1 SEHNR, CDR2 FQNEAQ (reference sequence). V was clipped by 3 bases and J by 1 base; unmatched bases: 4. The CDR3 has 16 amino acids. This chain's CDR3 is CASSLSGTGGTDTQYF. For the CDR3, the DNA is TGTGCCAGCAGCTTGTCCGGGACAGGGGGCACAGATACGCAGTATTTT. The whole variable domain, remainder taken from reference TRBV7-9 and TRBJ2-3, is DTGVSQNPRHKITKRGQNVTFRCDPISEHNRLYWYRQTLGQGPEFLTYFQNEAQLEKSRLLSDRFSAERPKGSFSTLEIQRTEQGDSAMYLCASSLSGTGGTDTQYFGPGTRLTVL.

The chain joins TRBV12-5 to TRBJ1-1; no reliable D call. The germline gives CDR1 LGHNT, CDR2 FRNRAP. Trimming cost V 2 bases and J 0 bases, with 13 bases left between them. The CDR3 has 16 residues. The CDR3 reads CASGLPTMIMNTEAFF. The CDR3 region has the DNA TGTGCTAGTGGTTTGCCGACGATGATCATGAACACTGAAGCTTTCTTT. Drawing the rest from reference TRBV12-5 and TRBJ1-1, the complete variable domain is DARVTQTPRHKVTEMGQEVTMRCQPILGHNTVFWYRQTMMQGLELLAYFRNRAPLDDSGMPKDRFSAEMPDATLATLKIQPSEPRDSAVYFCASGLPTMIMNTEAFFGQGTRLTVV.

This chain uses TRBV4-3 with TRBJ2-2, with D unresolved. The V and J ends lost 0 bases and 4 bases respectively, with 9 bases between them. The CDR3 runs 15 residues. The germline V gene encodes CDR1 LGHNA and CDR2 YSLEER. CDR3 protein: CASSQESKSTGELFF. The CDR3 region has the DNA TGCGCCAGCAGCCAAGAATCTAAGAGCACCGGGGAGCTGTTTTTT.

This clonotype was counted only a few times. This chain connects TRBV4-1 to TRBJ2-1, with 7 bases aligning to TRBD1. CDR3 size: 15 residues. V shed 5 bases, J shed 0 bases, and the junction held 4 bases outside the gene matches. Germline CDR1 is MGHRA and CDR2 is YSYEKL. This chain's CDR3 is CASSVGQSSYNEQFF. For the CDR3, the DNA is TGCGCCAGCAGCGTGGGACAGAGCTCCTACAATGAGCAGTTCTTC.

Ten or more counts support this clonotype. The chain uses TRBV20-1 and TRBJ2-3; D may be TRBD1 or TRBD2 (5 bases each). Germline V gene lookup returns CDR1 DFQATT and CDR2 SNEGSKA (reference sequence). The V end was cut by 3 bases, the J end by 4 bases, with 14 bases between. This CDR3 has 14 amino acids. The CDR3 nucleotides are TGCAGTGCTAGTGGGACCCCCGGCCCAGATACGCAGTATTTT. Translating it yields CSASGTPGPDTQYF.

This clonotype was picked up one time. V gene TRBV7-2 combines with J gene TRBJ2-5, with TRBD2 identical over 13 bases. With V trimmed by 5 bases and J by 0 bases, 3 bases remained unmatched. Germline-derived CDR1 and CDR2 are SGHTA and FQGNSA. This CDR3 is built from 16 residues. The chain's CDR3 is CASSHGLAGDQETQYF. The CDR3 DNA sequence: TGTGCCAGCAGCCACGGACTAGCGGGGGACCAAGAGACCCAGTACTTC.

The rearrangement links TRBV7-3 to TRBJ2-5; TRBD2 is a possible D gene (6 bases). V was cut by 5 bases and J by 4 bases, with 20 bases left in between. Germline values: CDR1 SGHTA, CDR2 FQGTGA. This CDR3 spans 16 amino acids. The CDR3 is CASSRTTRGMGETQYF. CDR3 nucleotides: TGTGCCAGCAGCCGGACTACCCGCGGTATGGGAGAGACCCAGTACTTC.

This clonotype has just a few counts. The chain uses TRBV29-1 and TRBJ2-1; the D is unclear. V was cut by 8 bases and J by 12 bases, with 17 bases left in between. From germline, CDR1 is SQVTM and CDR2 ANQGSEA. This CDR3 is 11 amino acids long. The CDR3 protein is CSSPADSRQFF. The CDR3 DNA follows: TGCAGCTCCCCCGCCGACTCTCGGCAGTTCTTC.

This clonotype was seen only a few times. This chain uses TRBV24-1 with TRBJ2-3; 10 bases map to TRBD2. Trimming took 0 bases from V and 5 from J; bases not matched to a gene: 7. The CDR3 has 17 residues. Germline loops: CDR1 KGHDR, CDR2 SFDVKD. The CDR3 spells CATSDLGAGLAVDTQYF. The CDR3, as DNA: TGTGCCACCAGTGATTTGGGTGCCGGACTAGCGGTAGATACGCAGTATTTT.